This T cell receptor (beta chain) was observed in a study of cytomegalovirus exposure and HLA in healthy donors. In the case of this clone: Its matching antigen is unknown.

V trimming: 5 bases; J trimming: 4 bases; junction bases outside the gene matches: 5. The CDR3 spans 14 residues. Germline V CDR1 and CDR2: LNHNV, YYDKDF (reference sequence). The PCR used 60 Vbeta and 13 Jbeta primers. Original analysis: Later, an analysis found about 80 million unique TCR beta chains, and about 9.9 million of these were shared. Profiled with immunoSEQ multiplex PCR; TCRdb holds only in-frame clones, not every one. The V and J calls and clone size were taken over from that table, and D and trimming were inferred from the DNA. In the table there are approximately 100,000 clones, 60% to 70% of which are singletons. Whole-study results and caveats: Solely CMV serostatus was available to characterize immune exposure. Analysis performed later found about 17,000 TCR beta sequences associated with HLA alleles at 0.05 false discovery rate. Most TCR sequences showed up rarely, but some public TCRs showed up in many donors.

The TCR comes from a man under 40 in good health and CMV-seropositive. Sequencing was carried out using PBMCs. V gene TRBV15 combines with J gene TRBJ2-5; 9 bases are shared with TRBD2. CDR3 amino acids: CATSYRGGAETQYF. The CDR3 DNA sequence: TGTGCCACCAGCTATCGCGGGGGGGCAGAGACCCAGTACTTC.